These 24 T cell receptor beta chains originate from one sample sequenced in a study of blood T cells in healthy people across ages (dated by TCRdb to 2013 to 2016). Receptor amplification or capture employed 5' RACE. Sequenced using an Illumina HiSeq 2500. A second roughly 7 to 11 cycle PCR used a sample-barcoded 5' primer and a J-beta primer mix. TCRdb applied fastp at Q25 and MiXCR to the public reads, then kept only in-frame beta chains. Every distinct CDR3 protein forms one entry, paired with its most common genes and DNA. The sample table lists about 1.6 million distinct CDR3 sequences, 34% of them with a count of one. The ten most abundant clones make up 11% of the sample. Material: blood. These TCRs come from a woman aged 30 to 39 in good health.

CDR3 DNA: TGTGCCAGTGGTGACAGTCTCTACAATGAGCAGTTCTTC. This codes for CASGDSLYNEQFF. The J gene is TRBJ2-1, the V gene TRBV4-2, with TRBD1 as a possible D gene (5 bases). Germline loops: CDR1 LGHNA, CDR2 YNFKEQ. The V gene lost 9 bases and the J gene lost 3 bases, with 12 bases spanning the gap. The CDR3 is made up of 13 amino acids.

This chain joins TRBV9 and TRBJ2-5; D remains unclear. The ends were cut back, 0 bases at V and 11 bases at J, with 17 bases in the middle. From germline, CDR1 is SGDLS and CDR2 YYNGEE. This CDR3 is 14 amino acids long. The DNA of the CDR3 is TGTGCCAGCAGCGTAGCGCCCACGGATTCTGAACAGTACTTC. Amino acid sequence: CASSVAPTDSEQYF.

The V gene is TRBV4-1, the J gene TRBJ1-1; no definite D call. The length of the CDR3 is 13 residues. The germline CDR1 and CDR2 sequences are MGHRA and YSYEKL. V was trimmed by 0 bases and J by 6 bases, leaving 8 bases between them. This CDR3 reads CASSQDGIAEAFF. DNA for the CDR3: TGCGCCAGCAGCCAAGATGGGATAGCTGAAGCTTTCTTT.

At least ten counts were recorded for this clonotype. The V gene is TRBV7-2, the J gene TRBJ2-3, with 7 bases fitting TRBD2. The V gene's germline CDR1 is SGHTA and CDR2 FQGNSA. The CDR3 covers 16 residues. V trimming: 6 bases; J trimming: 0 bases; junction bases outside the gene matches: 9. This chain's CDR3 is CASSPPSGVSTDTQYF. The CDR3 DNA is TGTGCCAGCAGTCCCCCCAGCGGGGTTAGCACAGATACGCAGTATTTT.

V is TRBV6-1 and J is TRBJ2-4; 7 bases line up with TRBD2. Germline V gene sequence: CDR1 MNHNS, CDR2 SASEGT. With 1 base clipped from V and 13 bases from J, the junction kept 16 bases outside the gene matches. This CDR3 has 16 amino acids. The CDR3 reads CASSEVIRDYTYEQYF. For the CDR3, the DNA is TGTGCCAGCAGTGAAGTAATAAGGGACTACACCTACGAACAGTACTTC.

J is TRBJ1-2 and V is TRBV28; 10 bases match TRBD1. J lost 4 bases, V lost 4 bases, and 9 bases had no gene match. Germline-derived CDR1 and CDR2 are MDHEN and SYDVKM. The CDR3 runs 16 residues. The CDR3: CASSSPTTGGPYGYTF. The CDR3 DNA follows: TGTGCCAGCAGTTCCCCAACGACAGGGGGCCCCTATGGCTACACCTTC.

The chain recombines TRBV5-1 with TRBJ2-1; 8 bases match TRBD1. J was trimmed by 9 bases and V by 4 bases; bases with no gene match: 9. This CDR3 contains 14 residues. Germline assignment: CDR1 SGHRS and CDR2 YFSETQ. The CDR3, as DNA: TGCGCCAGCAGCCCGGGACAGGTTCGTAGTGAGCAGTTCTTC. Translating it yields CASSPGQVRSEQFF.

The rearrangement links TRBV5-1 to TRBJ1-1; D gene unclear. This CDR3 has 15 residues. Germline CDR1 reads SGHRS; CDR2 reads YFSETQ. V was clipped by 0 bases and J by 7 bases, with 16 bases between them. The CDR3 DNA follows: TGCGCCAGCAGCTTGGGCGGGCTCCCGGGAGTTGAAGCTTTCTTT. Amino acid sequence: CASSLGGLPGVEAFF.

On this clonotype: This sequence may be a read error, since a much larger clone differs from it by one base. The chain employs TRBV15 and TRBJ2-3; D may be TRBD1 (5 bases). This CDR3 contains 17 residues. CDR1 and CDR2 from the germline V gene are LNHNV and YYDKDF (reference sequence). As DNA, the CDR3 is TGTGCCACCAGCAAGACCATAACAGGCATACGCACAGGTACGCAGTATTTT. Translated, it gives CATSKTITGIRTGTQYF.

This clonotype was counted a few times. The chain has TRBV7-8 and TRBJ1-4, with D uncertain. Germline loops: CDR1 SGHVS, CDR2 FQNEAQ. The CDR3 is made up of 13 amino acids. V was pared by 5 bases and J by 7 bases, with 11 bases between. The CDR3 here is CASSERVGEKLFF. The CDR3 DNA sequence: TGTGCCAGCAGCGAGAGAGTCGGTGAAAAACTGTTTTTT.

This clonotype has a handful of counts. J is TRBJ2-1 and V is TRBV7-8, with TRBD2 identical over 8 bases. The junction had 16 bases not matched to a gene; V was cut back by 5 bases and J by 10 bases. This CDR3 is 16 amino acids long. Germline-derived CDR1 and CDR2 are SGHVS and FQNEAQ. The CDR3: CASSAQGGLVRGEQFF. CDR3 sequence (DNA): TGTGCCAGCAGCGCCCAAGGGGGACTAGTAAGGGGGGAGCAGTTCTTC.

The rearrangement joins TRBV5-1 to TRBJ2-7; D ambiguous. Trimming stripped 3 bases from V and 0 bases from J, with 10 bases between. This CDR3 region has 14 residues. Germline V gene lookup returns CDR1 SGHRS and CDR2 YFSETQ. CDR3 DNA: TGCGCCAGCAGCTCCGGGTTCATCTCCTACGAGCAGTACTTC. It is translated as CASSSGFISYEQYF.

This chain joins TRBV20-1 and TRBJ2-2; 8 bases agree with TRBD2. CDR1 and CDR2 (germline): DFQATT, SNEGSKA (reference sequence). The CDR3 extends over 14 amino acids. With 2 bases clipped from V and 7 bases from J, the junction kept 6 bases outside the gene matches. CDR3 in DNA: TGCAGTGCTAGAATAGCGGGAACGGGCGGGGAGCTGTTTTTT. It specifies CSARIAGTGGELFF.

This clonotype was found a few times. The chain joins TRBV4-2 to TRBJ2-1; 10 nucleotides align to TRBD2. The CDR3 contains 18 residues. Per germline, CDR1 LGHNA and CDR2 YNFKEQ. V dropped 0 bases and J dropped 6; count of bases not matched to a gene: 11. The CDR3 DNA reads as TGTGCCAGCAGCCAAGAGTCTAGCGGGAGTCTATTTGGCAATGAGCAGTTCTTC. Protein: CASSQESSGSLFGNEQFF.

This clonotype was observed a few times. The chain employs TRBV27 and TRBJ2-7, with 10 bases fitting TRBD2. Germline CDR1 is MNHEY and CDR2 is SMNVEV (reference sequence). V lost 7 bases, J lost 6 bases, and 6 bases stayed unmatched. The CDR3 length is 13 residues. The CDR3 coding sequence is TGTGCCAGCACGGGACTAGCGTTGGGCGAGCAGTACTTC. Translation gives CASTGLALGEQYF.

V usage is TRBV6-5 and J usage is TRBJ1-6; the match to TRBD1 covers 7 bases. CDR1 is MNHEY and CDR2 is SVGAGI in the germline V gene. The CDR3 contains 15 residues. Losses at the gene ends were 0 bases for V and 13 bases for J; bases not matched to a gene: 9. The CDR3 region has the DNA TGTGCCAGCAGTTACTCGACAGGGACGAATATCCCCCTCCACTTT. The encoded protein is CASSYSTGTNIPLHF.

The chain carries TRBV28 and TRBJ2-7; TRBD2 matches 15 bases. Germline lookup yields CDR1 MDHEN and CDR2 SYDVKM. This CDR3 region has 20 residues. With 5 bases clipped from V and 1 base from J, the junction kept 15 bases outside the gene matches. In DNA form, the CDR3 reads TGTGCCAGCAGTCTCCCGACTCGGACTAGCGGGAGGGCCGGGTCCTACGAGCAGTACTTC. Its translation is CASSLPTRTSGRAGSYEQYF. Based on the CDR3 plus reference TRBV28 and TRBJ2-7, the full variable domain is DVKVTQSSRYLVKRTGEKVFLECVQDMDHENMFWYRQDPGLGLRLIYFSYDVKMKEKGDIPEGYSVSREKKERFSLILESASTNQTSMYLCASSLPTRTSGRAGSYEQYFGPGTRLTVT.

V gene TRBV30 combines with J gene TRBJ1-5; 8 bases map to TRBD1. Looked up from germline, CDR1 is GTSNPN and CDR2 is SVGIG (reference sequence). V was clipped by 2 bases and J by 6 bases; unmatched bases: 9. The CDR3 has 15 amino acids. The chain's CDR3 is CAWSLAGGRGQPQHF. CDR3 coding DNA: TGTGCCTGGAGTTTAGCAGGGGGCCGCGGTCAGCCCCAGCATTTT.

This chain links TRBV28 with TRBJ2-1; D gene uncertain. The CDR3 runs to 13 residues. V lost 7 bases, J lost 4 bases, and 11 bases lay in between. From germline, CDR1 is MDHEN and CDR2 SYDVKM. The CDR3 sequence is CASTDGSYNEQFF. As DNA, the CDR3 is TGTGCCAGCACCGATGGATCTTACAATGAGCAGTTCTTC.

Points on this clonotype: Compared with germline, one end of the junction differs, possibly owing to a read error. The chain uses TRBV28 and TRBJ1-4; D uncertain. Germline loops: CDR1 MDHEN, CDR2 SYDVKM. This CDR3 is 14 amino acids long. The CDR3 bases are TGTGCCAGCAGTCGTGCGTCAACTAATGAAAAACGGTTTTTT. This translates into CASSRASTNEKRFF. The whole variable domain, filled in from reference TRBV28 and TRBJ1-4, reads DVKVTQSSRYLVKRTGEKVFLECVQDMDHENMFWYRQDPGLGLRLIYFSYDVKMKEKGDIPEGYSVSREKKERFSLILESASTNQTSMYLCASSRASTNEKRFFGSGTQLSVL.

This clonotype was counted between two and nine times. The genes are TRBV7-9 and TRBJ2-7; possible D gene TRBD1, 6 bases. V lost 5 bases to trimming and J lost 5 bases, with 13 bases between them. The CDR3 sequence is 13 residues long. Germline V gene lookup returns CDR1 SEHNR and CDR2 FQNEAQ (reference sequence). The CDR3 sequence is CASSQDSGDEQYF. CDR3 DNA: TGTGCCAGCAGCCAGGACAGTGGGGACGAGCAGTACTTC.

This clonotype was seen more than once but under ten times. This rearrangement joins TRBV5-1 to TRBJ2-6, with a possible D match to TRBD1 (6 bases). This CDR3 contains 17 residues. Germline V gene lookup returns CDR1 SGHRS and CDR2 YFSETQ. V was trimmed by 6 bases and J by 0 bases, leaving 16 bases between them. CDR3 residues: CASTETGSLSGANVLTF. CDR3 coding DNA: TGCGCCAGCACTGAGACAGGCTCACTCTCTGGGGCCAACGTCCTGACTTTC.

This clonotype occurred a few times. This sequence joins TRBV20-1 and TRBJ1-5; 9 nucleotides align to TRBD1. There are 16 residues in the CDR3. Trimming cost V 1 base and J 6 bases; bases outside gene matches: 10. The germline CDR1 and CDR2 sequences are DFQATT and SNEGSKA (reference sequence). The CDR3 sequence is CSARGGTGMDFQPQHF. The CDR3, as DNA: TGCAGTGCTAGAGGAGGGACAGGGATGGATTTTCAGCCCCAGCATTTT.

This clonotype occurred a few times. The V call is TRBV20-1, the J call TRBJ2-5; TRBD2 agrees at 9 bases. The V and J ends lost 3 bases and 0 bases, in that order; junction bases with no gene match: 8. The CDR3 sequence is 16 residues long. Per the germline V gene, CDR1 is DFQATT and CDR2 is SNEGSKA (reference sequence). The CDR3 DNA reads as TGCAGTGCTAGCCCTGGGGGACTAGCACACCAAGAGACCCAGTACTTC. Its translation: CSASPGGLAHQETQYF.